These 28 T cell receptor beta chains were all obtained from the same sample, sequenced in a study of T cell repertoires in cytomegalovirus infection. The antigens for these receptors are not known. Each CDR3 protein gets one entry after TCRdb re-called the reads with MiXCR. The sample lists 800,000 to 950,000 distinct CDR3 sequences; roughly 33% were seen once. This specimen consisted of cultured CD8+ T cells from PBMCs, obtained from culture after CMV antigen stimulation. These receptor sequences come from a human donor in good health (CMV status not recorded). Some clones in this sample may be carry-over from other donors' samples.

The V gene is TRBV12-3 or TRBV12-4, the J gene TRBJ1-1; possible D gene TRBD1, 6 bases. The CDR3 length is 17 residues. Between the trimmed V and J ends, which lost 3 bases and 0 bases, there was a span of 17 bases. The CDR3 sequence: CASSFHLDRPLNTEAFF. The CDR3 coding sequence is TGTGCCAGCAGTTTCCACCTTGACAGGCCCCTGAACACTGAAGCTTTCTTT.

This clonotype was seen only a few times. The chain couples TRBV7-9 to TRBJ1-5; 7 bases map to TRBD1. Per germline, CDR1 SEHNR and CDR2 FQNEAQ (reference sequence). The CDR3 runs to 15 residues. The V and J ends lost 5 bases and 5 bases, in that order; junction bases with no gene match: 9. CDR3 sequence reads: CASSIGTEPYQPQHF. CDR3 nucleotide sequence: TGTGCCAGCAGCATCGGGACAGAACCTTATCAGCCCCAGCATTTT.

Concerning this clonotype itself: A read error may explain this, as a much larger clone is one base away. CDR3 residues: CVSSSTVLGQDYEQYF. In DNA form, the CDR3 reads TGTGTCAGCAGTTCCACAGTTCTGGGACAGGACTACGAGCAGTACTTC. V gene TRBV6-8 combines with J gene TRBJ2-7; 8 bases agree with TRBD1. Germline-derived CDR1 and CDR2 are MNHGY and SAAAGT. This CDR3 has 16 residues.

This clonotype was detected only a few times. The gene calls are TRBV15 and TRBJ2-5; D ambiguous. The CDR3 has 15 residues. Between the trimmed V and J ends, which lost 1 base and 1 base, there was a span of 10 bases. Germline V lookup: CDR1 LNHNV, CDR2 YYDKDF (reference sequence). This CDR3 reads CATSRAPNTQETQYF. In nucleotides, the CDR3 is TGTGCCACCAGCAGAGCCCCAAATACCCAAGAGACCCAGTACTTC.

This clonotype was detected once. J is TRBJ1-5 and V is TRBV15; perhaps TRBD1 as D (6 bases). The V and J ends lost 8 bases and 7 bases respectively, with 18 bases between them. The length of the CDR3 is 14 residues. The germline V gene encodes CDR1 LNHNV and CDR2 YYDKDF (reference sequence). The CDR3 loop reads CATQVRGAGQPQHF. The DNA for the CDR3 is TGTGCCACCCAGGTACGGGGGGCAGGACAGCCCCAGCATTTT.

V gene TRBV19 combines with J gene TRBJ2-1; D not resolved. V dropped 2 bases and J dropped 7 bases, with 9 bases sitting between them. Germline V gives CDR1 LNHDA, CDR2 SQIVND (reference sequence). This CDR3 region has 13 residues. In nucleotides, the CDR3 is TGTGCCAGTAGTATAACCTTGTGGAATGAGCAGTTCTTC. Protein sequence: CASSITLWNEQFF.

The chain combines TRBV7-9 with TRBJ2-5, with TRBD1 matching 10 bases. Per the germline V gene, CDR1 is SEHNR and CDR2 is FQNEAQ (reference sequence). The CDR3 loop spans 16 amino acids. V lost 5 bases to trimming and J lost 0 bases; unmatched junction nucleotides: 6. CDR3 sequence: CASSDGDRGDQETQYF. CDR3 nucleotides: TGTGCCAGCAGCGACGGGGACAGGGGAGACCAAGAGACCCAGTACTTC.

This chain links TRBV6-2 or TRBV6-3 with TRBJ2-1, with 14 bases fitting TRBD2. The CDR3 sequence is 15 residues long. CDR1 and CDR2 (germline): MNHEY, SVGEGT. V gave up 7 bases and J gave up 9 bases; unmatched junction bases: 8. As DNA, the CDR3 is TGTGCCAGCAACGGACTAGCGGGGGGTAGGGGTGAGCAGTTCTTC. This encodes CASNGLAGGRGEQFF.

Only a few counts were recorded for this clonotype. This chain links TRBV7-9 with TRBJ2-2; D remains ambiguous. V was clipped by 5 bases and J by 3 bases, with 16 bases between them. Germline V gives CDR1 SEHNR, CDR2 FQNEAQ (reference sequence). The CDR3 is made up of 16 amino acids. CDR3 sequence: CASSLGPDRDTGELFF. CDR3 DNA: TGTGCCAGCAGCCTAGGCCCGGACCGCGACACCGGGGAGCTGTTTTTT.

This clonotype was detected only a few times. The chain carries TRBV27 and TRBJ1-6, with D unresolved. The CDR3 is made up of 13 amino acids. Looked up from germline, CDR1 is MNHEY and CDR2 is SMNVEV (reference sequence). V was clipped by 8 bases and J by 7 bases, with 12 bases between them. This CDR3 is CASGKIGNSPLHF. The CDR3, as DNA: TGTGCCAGCGGAAAGATCGGGAATTCACCCCTCCACTTT.

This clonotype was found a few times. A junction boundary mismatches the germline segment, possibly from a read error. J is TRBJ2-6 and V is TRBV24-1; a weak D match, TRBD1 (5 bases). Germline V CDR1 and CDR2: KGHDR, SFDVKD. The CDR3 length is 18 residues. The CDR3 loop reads CATSETRLSISGANVLTF. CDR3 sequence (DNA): TGTGCCACCAGTGAAACCAGGCTTTCAATCTCTGGGGCTAACGTCCTGACTTTC.

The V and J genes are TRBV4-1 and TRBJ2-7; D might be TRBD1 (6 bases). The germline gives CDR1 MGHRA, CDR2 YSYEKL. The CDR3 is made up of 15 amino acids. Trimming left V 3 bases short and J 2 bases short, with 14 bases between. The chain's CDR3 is CASSHANREPYEQYF. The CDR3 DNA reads TGCGCCAGCAGCCATGCAAACAGGGAGCCCTACGAGCAGTACTTC.

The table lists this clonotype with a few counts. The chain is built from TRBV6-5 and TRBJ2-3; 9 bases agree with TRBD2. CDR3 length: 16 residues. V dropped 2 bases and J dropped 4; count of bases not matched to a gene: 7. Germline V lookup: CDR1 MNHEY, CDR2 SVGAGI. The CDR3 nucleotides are TGTGCCAGCAGTTACGCGGGCGGGGGGGAGGCAGATACGCAGTATTTT. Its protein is CASSYAGGGEADTQYF.

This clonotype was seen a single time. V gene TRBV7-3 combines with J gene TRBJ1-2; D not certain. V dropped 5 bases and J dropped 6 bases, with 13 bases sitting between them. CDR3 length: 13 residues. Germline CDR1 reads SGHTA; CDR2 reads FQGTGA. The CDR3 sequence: CASSNRERDGYTF. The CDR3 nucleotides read TGTGCCAGCAGCAACCGGGAGAGAGATGGCTACACCTTC.

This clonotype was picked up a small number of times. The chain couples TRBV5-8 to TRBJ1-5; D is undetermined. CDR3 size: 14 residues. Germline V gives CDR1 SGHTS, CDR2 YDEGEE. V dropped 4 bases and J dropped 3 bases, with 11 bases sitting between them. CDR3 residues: CASSPARPNQPQHF. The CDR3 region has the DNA TGTGCCAGCAGCCCGGCACGTCCCAATCAGCCCCAGCATTTT.

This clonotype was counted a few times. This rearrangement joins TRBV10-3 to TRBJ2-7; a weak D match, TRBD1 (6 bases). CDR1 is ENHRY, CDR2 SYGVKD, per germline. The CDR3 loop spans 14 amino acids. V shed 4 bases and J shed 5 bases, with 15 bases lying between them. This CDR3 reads CAISAPQGLHEQYF. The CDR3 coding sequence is TGTGCCATCAGTGCCCCACAGGGATTACACGAGCAGTACTTC.

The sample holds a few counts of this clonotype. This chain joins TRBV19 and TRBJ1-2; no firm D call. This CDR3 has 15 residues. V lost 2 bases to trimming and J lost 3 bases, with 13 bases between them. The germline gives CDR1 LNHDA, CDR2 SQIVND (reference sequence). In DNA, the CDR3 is TGTGCCAGTAGTATAACTCTTGGCGGCTACTATGGCTACACCTTC. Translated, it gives CASSITLGGYYGYTF.

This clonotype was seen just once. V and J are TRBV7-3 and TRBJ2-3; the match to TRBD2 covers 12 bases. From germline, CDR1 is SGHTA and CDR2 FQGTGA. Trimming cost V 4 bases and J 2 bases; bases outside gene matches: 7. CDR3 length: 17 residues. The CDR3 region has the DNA TGTGCCAGCAGCTCCCCTAGCGGGGGGGCCTACACAGATACGCAGTATTTT. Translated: CASSSPSGGAYTDTQYF.

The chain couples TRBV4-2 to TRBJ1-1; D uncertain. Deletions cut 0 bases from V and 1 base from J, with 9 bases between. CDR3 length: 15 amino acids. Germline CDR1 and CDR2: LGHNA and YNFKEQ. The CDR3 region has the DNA TGTGCCAGCAGCCAAGATGATACAAGGAACACTGAAGCTTTCTTT. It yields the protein CASSQDDTRNTEAFF.

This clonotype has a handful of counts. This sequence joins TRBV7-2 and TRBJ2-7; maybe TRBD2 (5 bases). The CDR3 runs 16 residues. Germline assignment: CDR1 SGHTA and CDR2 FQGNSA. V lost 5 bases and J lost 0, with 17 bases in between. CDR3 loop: CASSLDRSDFSYEQYF. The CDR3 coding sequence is TGTGCCAGCAGCCTGGATAGGTCGGACTTCTCCTACGAGCAGTACTTC. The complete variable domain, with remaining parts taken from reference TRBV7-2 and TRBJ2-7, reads GAGVSQSPSNKVTEKGKDVELRCDPISGHTALYWYRQSLGQGLEFLIYFQGNSAPDKSGLPSDRFSAERTGGSVSTLTIQRTQQEDSAVYLCASSLDRSDFSYEQYFGPGTRLTVT.

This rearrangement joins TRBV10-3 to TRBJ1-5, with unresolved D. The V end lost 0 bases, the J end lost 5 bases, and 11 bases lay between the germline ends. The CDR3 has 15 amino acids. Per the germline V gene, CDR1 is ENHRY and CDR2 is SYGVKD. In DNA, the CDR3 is TGTGCCATCAGTGAGTCCCGGGGTATTGATCAGCCCCAGCATTTT. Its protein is CAISESRGIDQPQHF.

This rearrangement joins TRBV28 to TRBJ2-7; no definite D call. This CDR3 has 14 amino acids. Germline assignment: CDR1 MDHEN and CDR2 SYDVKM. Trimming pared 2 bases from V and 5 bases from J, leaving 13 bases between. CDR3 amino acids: CASSLNNRANEQYV. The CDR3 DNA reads TGTGCCAGCAGTTTAAACAACCGGGCCAACGAGCAGTACGTC.

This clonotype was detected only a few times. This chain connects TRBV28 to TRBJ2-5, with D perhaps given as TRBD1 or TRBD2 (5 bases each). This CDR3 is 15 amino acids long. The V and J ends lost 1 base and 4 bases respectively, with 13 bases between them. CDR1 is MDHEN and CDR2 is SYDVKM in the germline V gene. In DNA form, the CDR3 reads TGTGCCAGCAGTTTATCTCGGTTTGGGGGAGAGACCCAGTACTTC. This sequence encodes CASSLSRFGGETQYF.

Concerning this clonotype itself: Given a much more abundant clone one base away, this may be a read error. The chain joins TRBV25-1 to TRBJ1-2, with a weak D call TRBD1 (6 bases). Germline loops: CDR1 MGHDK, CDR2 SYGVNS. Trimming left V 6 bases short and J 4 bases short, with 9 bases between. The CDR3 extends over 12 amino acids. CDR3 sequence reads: CASRGGVYGYTF. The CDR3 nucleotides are TGTGCCAGCAGAGGGGGGGTCTATGGCTACACCTTC.

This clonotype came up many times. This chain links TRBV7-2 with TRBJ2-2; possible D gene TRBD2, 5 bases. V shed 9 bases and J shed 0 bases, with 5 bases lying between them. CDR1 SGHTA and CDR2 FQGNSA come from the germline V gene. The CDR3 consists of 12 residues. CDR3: CARLANTGELFF. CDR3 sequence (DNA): TGTGCCAGACTAGCGAACACCGGGGAGCTGTTTTTT.

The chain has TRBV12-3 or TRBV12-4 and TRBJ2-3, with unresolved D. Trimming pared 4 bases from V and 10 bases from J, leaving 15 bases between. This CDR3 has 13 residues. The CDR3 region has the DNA TGTGCCAGCAGTTCGACTGTCCAACATCCGCAGTATTTT. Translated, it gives CASSSTVQHPQYF.

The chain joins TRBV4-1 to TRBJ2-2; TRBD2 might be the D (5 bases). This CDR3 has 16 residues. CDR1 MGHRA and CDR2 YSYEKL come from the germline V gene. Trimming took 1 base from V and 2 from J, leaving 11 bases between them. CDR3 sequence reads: CASSQGGLQNTGELFF. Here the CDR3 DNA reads TGCGCCAGCAGCCAAGGAGGGCTCCAAAACACCGGGGAGCTGTTTTTT.

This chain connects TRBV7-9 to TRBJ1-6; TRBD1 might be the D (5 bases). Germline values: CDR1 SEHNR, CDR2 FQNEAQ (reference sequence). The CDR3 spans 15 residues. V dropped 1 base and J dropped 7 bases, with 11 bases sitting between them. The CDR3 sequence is CASSLVGEGNSPLHF. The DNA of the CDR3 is TGTGCCAGCAGCTTAGTAGGGGAGGGGAATTCACCCCTCCACTTT.